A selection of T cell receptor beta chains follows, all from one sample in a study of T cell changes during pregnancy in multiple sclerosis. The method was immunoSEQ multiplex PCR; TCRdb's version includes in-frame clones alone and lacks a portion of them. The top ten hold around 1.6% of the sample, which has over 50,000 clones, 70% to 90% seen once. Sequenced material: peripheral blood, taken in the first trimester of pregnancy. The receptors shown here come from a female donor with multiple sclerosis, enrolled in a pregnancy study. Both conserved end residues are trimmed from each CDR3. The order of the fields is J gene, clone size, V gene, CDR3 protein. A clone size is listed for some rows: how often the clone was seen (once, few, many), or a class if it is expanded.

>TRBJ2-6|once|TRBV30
AWSVGGSGANVLT
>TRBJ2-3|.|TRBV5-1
ASSWTSGSPDTQY
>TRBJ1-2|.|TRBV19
ASRDYYGYT
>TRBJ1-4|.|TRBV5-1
ASSRFPGQGAANEKLF
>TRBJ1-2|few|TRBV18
ASSRGQPAEDYGYT
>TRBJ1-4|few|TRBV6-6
ATRLVEKLF
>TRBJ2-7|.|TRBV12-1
ASSFRPVPGLAVPSSYEQY
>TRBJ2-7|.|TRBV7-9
ASPSGHFGEQY
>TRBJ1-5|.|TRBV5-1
ASSLDRDQPQH
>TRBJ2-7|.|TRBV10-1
ASSETGPNEQY
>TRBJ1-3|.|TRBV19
ASRLQGFSGNTIY
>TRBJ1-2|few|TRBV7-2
ASTQIQGNYGYT
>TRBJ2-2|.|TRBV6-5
ASSLVTSGELF
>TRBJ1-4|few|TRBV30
AWSVGSGQWY
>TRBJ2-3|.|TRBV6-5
ASSYLGRLTDTQY
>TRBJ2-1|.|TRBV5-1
ASSYPGTRNNEQF
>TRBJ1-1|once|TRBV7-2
ASSSLGEFPNTEAF
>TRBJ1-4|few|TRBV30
AWSASIGHTADSTNEKLF
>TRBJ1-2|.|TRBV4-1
ASSQAAQGQLGYT
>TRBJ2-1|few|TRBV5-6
ASSLRWIAGGAEQF
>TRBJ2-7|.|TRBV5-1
ASSHSAGGRSYEQY
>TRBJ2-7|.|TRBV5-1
ASSFGGRLYEQY
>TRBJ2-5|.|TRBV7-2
ASSLVPTGPYQETQY
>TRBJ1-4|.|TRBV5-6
ASSLFRTNEKLF
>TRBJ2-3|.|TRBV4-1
ASSPSPGRELRDTQY
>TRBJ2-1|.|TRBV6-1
ASRPLGTTNEQF
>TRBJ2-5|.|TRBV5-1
ASSQQNPGQGETQY
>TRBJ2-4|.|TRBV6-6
ASSYSRVGGRGIQY
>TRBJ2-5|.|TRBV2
ASRGDRETQY
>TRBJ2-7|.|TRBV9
ASSPRGGPVFYEQY
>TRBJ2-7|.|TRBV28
ASRGQGRPYEQY
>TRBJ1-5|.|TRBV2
ASSGRRGGQGQPQH
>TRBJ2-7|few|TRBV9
ASSVGQTYEQY
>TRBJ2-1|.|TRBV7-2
ASSSDGVRGRNEQF
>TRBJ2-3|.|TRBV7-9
ASSLSGRADTQY
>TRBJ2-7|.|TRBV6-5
ASSLGTGGEQY
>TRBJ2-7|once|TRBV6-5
ASSYEAGPYEQY
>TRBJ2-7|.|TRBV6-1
ASSEEDWEQY
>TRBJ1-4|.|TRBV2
ASSATGAEKLF
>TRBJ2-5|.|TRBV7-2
ASSRGGMETQY
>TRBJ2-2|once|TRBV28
ASSPPGQGTTGELF
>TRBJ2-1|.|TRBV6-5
ASALAGGRVHEQF
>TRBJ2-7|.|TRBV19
ASSIDLTPYEQY
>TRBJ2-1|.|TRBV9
ASSGTGTSSLIEQF
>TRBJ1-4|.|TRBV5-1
ASRETDDEKLF
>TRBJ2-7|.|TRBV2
ASSEGGLSSSYEQY
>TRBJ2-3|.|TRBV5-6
ASSTKREKTDTQY
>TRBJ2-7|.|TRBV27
ASSLGTSGYEQY
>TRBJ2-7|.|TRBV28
ASRTSAGEQY
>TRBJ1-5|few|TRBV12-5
ASAMDRGGNQPQH